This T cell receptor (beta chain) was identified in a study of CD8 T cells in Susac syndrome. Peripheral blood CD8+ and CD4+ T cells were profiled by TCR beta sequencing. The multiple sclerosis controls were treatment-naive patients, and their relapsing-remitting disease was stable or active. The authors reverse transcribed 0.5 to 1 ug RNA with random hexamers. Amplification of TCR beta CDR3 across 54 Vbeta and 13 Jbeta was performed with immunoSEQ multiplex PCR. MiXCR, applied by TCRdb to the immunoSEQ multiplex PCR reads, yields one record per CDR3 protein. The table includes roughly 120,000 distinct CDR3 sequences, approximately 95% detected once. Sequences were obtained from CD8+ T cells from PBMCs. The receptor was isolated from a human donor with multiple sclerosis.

CDR3 in DNA: TGTGCCAGCAGGGGTACTAGCGGGAGATCGCCCAATGAGCAGTTCTTC. Amino acid sequence: CASRGTSGRSPNEQFF. The rearrangement uses TRBV2 and TRBJ2-1; 11 bases line up with TRBD2. Trimming took 6 bases from V and 6 from J; bases not matched to a gene: 10. Germline loops: CDR1 SNHLY, CDR2 FYNNEI. The CDR3 extends over 16 amino acids.